What follows is one TCR beta chain and its context. What it recognizes is unknown. This entry is derived from a study of T cell responses to AZD1222 COVID-19 vaccine. General study findings and limits: Regions left unmutated in variants are reportedly the target of nearly half of spike-specific TCRs. At baseline, seropositivity was found in only 5 to 7 AZD1222 recipients. Breadth and depth of Spike-specific TCRs rose after two AZD1222 doses. Among the donors, most were white British and more were female, and clonal diversity was possibly underestimated.

TCRdb keeps only in-frame clones here, not all; method: immunoSEQ multiplex PCR. The sample consists of 100,000 to 150,000 clones, 75% to 90% of them appearing once. The V gene's germline CDR1 is MDHEN and CDR2 SYDVKM. Trimming stripped 4 bases from V and 0 bases from J, with 6 bases between. CDR3 length: 14 amino acids. This TCR was sampled from an adult who received the AZD1222 COVID-19 vaccine. The chain carries TRBV28 and TRBJ1-4, with D possibly TRBD1 on 6 matching bases. The source was peripheral blood, collected 28 days after the second AZD1222 dose. The CDR3 sequence: CASSSGATNEKLFF. CDR3 sequence (DNA): TGTGCCAGCAGTTCAGGGGCAACTAATGAAAAACTGTTTTTT.